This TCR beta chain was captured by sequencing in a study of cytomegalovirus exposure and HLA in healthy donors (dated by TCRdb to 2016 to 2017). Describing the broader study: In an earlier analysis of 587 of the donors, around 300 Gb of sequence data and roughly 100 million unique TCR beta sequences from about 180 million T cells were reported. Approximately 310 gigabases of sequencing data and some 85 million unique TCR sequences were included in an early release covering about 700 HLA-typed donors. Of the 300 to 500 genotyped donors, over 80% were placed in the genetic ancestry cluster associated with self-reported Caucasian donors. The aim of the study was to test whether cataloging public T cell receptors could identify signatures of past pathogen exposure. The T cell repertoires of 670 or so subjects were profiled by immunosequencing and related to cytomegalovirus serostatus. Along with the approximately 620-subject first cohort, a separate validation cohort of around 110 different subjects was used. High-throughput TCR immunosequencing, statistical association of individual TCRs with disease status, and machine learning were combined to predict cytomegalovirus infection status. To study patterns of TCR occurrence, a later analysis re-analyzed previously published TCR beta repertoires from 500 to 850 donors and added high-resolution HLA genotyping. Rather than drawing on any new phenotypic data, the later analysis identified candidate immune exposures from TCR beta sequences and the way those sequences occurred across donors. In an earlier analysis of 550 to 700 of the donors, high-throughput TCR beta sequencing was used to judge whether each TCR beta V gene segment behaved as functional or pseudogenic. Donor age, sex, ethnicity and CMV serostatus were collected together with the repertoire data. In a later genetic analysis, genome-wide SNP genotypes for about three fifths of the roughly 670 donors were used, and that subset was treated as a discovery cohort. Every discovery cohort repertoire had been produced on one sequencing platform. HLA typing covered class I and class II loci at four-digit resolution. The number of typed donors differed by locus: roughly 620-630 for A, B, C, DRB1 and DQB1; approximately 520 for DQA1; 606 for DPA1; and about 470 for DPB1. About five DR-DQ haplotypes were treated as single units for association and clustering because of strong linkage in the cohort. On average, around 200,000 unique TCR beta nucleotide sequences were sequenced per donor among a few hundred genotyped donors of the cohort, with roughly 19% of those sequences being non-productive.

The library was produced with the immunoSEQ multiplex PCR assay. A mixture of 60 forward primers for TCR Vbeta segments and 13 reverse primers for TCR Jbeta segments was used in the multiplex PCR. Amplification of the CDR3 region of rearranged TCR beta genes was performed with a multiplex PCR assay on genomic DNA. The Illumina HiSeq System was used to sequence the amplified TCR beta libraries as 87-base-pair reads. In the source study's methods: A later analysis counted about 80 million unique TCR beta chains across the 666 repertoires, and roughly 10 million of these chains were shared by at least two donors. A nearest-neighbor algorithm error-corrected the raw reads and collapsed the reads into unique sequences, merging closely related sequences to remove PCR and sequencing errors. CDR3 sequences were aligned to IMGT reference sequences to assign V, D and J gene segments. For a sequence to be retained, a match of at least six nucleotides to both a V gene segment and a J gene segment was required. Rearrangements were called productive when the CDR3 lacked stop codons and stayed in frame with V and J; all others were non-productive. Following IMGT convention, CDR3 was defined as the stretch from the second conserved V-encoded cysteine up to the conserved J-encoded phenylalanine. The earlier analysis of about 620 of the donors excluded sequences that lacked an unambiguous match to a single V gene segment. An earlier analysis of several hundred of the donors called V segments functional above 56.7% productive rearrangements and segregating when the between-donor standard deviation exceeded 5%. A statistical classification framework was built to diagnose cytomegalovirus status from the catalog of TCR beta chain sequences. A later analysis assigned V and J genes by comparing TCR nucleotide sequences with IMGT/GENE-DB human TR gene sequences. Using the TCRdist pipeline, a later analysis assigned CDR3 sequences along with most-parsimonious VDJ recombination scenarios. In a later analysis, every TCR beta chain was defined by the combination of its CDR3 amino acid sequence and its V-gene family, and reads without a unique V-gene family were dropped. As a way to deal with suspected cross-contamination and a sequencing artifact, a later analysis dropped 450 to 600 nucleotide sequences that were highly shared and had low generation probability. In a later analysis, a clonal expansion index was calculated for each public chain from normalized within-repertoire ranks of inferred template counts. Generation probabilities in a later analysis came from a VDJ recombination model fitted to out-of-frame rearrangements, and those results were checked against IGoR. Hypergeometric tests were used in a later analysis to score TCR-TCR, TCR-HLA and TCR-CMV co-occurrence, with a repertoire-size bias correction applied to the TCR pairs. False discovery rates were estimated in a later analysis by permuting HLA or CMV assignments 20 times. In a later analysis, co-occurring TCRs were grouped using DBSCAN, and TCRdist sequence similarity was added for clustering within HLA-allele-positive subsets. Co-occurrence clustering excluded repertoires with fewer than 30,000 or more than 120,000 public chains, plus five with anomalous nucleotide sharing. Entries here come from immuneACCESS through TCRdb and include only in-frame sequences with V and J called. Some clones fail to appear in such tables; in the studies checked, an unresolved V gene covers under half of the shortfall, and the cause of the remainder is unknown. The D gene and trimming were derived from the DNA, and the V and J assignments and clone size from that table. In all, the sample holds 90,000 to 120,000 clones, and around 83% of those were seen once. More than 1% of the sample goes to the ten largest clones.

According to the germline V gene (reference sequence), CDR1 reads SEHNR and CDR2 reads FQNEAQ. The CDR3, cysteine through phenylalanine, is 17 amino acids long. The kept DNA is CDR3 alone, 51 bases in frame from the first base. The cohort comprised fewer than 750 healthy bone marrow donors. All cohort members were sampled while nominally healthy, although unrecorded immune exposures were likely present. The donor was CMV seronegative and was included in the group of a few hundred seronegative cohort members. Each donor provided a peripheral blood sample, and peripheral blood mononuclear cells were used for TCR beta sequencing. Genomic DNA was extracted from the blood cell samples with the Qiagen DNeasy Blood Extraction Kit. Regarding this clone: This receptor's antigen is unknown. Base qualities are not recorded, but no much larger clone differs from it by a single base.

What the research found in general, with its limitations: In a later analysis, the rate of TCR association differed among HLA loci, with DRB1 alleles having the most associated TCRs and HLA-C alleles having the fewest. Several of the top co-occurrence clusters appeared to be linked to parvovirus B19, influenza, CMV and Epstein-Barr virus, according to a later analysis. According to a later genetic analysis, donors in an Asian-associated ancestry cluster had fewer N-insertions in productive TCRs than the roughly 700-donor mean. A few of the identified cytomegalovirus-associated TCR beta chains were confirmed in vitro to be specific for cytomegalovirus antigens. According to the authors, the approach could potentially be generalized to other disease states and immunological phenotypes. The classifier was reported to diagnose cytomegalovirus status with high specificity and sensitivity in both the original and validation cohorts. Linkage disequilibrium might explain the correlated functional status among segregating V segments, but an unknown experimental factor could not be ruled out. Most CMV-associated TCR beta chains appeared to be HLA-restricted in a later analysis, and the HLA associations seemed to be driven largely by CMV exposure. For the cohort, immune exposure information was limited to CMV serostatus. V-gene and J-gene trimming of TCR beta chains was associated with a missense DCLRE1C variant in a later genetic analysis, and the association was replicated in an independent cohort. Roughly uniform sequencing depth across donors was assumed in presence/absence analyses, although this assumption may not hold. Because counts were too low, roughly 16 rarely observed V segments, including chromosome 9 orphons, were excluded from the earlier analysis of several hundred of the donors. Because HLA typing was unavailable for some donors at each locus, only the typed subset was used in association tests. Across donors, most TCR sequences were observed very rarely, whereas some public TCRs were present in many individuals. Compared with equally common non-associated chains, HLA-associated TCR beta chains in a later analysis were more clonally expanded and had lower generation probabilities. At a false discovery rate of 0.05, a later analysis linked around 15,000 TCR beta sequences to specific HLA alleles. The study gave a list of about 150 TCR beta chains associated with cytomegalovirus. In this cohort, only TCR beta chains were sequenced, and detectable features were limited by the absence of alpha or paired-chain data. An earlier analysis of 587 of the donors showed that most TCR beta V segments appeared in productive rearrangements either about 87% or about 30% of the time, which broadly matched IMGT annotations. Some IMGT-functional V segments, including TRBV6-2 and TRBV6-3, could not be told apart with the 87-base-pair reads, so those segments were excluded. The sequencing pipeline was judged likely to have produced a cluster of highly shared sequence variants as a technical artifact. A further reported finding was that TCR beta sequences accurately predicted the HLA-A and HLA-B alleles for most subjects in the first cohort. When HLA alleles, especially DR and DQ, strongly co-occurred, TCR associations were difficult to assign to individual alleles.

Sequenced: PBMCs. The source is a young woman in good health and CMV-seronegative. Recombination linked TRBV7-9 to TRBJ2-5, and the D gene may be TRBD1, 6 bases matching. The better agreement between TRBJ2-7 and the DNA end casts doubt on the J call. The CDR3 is CASSSSDGGHRPYEQYF. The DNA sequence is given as TGTGCCAGCAGCTCCTCGGATGGGGGACATCGACCCTACGAGCAGTACTTC.